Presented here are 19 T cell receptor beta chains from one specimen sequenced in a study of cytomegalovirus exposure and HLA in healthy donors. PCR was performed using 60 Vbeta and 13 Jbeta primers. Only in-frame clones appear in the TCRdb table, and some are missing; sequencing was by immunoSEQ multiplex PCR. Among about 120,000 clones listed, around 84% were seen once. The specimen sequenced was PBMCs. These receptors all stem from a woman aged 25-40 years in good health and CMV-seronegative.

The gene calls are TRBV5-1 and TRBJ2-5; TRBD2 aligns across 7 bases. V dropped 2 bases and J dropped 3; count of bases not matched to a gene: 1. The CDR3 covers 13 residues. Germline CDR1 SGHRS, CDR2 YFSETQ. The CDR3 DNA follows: TGCGCCAGCAGCTTCCGGGGGGAAGAGACCCAGTACTTC. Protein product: CASSFRGEETQYF. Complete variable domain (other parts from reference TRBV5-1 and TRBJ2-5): KAGVTQTPRYLIKTRGQQVTLSCSPISGHRSVSWYQQTPGQGLQFLFEYFSETQRNKGNFPGRFSGRQFSNSRSEMNVSTLELGDSALYLCASSFRGEETQYFGPGTRLLVL.

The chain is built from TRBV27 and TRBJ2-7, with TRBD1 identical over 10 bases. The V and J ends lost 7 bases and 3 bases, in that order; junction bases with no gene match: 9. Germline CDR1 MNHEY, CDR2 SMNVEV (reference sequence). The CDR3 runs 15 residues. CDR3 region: CASITGTGVFYEQYF. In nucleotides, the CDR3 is TGTGCCAGCATAACCGGGACAGGGGTCTTCTACGAGCAGTACTTC.

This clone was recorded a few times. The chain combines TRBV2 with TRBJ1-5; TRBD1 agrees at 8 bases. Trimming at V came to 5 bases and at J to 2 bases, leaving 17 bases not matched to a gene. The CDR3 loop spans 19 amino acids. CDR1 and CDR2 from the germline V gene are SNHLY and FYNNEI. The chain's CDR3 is CASSLGRDRIWMGNQPQHF. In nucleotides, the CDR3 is TGTGCCAGCAGTCTAGGCCGGGACAGGATATGGATGGGCAATCAGCCCCAGCATTTT. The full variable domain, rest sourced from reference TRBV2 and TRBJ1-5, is EPEVTQTPSHQVTQMGQEVILRCVPISNHLYFYWYRQILGQKVEFLVSFYNNEISEKSEIFDDQFSVERPDGSNFTLKIRSTKLEDSAMYFCASSLGRDRIWMGNQPQHFGDGTRLSIL.

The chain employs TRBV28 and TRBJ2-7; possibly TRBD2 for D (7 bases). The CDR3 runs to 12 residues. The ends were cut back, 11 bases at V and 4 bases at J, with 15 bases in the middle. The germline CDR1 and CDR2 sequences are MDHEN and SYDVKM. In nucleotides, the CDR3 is TGTGCCGCGGGGGCCCCGAGGTACGAGCAGTACTTC. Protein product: CAAGAPRYEQYF.

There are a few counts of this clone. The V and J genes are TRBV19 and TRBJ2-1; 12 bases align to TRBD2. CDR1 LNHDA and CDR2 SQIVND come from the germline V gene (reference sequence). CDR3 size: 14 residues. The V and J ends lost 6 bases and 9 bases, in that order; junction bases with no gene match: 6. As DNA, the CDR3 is TGTGCCAGTAGGCGACTAGCGGGAGAAGGTGAGCAGTTCTTC. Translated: CASRRLAGEGEQFF.

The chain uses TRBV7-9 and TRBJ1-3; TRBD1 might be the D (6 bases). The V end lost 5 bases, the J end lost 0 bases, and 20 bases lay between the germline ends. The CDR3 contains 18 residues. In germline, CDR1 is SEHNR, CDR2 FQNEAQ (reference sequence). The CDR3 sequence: CASSRIKGDQVSGNTIYF. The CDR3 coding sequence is TGTGCCAGCAGCCGAATTAAGGGGGATCAAGTCTCTGGAAACACCATATATTTT.

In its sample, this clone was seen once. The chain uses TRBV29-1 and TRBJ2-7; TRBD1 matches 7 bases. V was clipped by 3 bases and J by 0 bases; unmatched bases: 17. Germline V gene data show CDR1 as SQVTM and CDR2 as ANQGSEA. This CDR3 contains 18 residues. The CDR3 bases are TGCAGCGTTGAGGGTGAGTCGGGGCGACAGGGAATCTCCTACGAGCAGTACTTC. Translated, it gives CSVEGESGRQGISYEQYF.

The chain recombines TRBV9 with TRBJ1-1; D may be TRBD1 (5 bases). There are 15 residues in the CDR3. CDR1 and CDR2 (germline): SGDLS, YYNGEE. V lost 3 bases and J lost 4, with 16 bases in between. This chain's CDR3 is CASSAAQGVGTEAFF. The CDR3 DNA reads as TGTGCCAGCAGCGCTGCTCAGGGTGTGGGCACTGAAGCTTTCTTT.

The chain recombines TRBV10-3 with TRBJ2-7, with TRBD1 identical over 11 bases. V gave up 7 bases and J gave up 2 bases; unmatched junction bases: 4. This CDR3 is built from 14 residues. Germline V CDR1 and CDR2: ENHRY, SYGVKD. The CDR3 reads CAINPGQGAYEQYF. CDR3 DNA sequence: TGTGCCATCAATCCGGGACAGGGGGCCTACGAGCAGTACTTC.

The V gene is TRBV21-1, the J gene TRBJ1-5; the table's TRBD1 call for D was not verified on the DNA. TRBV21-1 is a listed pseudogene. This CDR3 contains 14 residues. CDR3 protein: CASTGSFGNQPQHF. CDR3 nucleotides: TGTGCCAGTACAGGGTCATTCGGCAATCAGCCCCAGCATTTT.

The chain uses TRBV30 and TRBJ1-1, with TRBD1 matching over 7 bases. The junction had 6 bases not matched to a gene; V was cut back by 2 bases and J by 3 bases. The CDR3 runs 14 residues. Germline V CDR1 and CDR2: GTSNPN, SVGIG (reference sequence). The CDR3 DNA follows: TGTGCCTGGAGTCCTGACAGGGTGGACACTGAAGCTTTCTTT. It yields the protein CAWSPDRVDTEAFF.

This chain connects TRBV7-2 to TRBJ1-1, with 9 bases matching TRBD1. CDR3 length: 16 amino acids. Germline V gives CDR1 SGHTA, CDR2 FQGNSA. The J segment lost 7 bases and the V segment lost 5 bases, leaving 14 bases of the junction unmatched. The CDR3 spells CASSPRTGAGFGEAFF. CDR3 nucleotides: TGTGCCAGCAGCCCTCGGACAGGGGCCGGATTTGGTGAAGCTTTCTTT.

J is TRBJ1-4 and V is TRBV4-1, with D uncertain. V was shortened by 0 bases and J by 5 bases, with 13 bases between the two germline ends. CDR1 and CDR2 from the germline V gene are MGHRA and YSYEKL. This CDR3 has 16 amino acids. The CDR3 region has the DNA TGCGCCAGCAGCCAAGATCAAGCGGACGGGAATGAAAAACTGTTTTTT. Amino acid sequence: CASSQDQADGNEKLFF.

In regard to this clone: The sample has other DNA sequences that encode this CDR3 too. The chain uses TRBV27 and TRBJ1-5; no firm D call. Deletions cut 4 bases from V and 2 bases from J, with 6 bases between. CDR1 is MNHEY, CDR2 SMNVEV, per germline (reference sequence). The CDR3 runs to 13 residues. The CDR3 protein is CASSWARNQPQHF. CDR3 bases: TGTGCCAGCAGTTGGGCCCGCAATCAGCCCCAGCATTTT.

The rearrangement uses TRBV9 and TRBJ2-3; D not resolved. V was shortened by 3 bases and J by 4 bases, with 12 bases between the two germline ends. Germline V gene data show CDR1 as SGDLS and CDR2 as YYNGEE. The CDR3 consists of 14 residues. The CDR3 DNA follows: TGTGCCAGCAGCGCTGCGAGAATGGCAGATACGCAGTATTTT. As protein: CASSAARMADTQYF.

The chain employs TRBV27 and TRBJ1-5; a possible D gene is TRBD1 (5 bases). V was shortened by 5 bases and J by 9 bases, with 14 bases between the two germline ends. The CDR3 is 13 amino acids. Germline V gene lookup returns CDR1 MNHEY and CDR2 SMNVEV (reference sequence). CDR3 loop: CASSTQALGPQHF. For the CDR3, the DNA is TGTGCCAGCAGTACACAGGCTTTGGGGCCCCAGCATTTT.

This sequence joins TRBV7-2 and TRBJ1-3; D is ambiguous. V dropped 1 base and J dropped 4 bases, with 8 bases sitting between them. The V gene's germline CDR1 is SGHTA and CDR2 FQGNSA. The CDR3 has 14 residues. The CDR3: CASSLGSQGNTIYF. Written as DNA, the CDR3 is TGTGCCAGCAGCTTAGGATCACAGGGAAACACCATATATTTT.

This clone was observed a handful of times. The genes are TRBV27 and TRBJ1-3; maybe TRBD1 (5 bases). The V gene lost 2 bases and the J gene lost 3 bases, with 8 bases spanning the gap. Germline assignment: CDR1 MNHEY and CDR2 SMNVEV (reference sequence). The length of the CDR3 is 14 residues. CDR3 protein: CASSLGGDGNTIYF. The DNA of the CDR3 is TGTGCCAGCAGTTTAGGGGGGGATGGAAACACCATATATTTT.

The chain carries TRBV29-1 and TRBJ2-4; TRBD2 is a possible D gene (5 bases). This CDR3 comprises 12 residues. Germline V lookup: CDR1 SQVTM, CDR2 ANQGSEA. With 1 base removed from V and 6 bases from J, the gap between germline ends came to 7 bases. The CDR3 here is CSVEGAGNIQYF. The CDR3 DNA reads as TGCAGCGTTGAAGGGGCGGGAAACATTCAGTACTTC.